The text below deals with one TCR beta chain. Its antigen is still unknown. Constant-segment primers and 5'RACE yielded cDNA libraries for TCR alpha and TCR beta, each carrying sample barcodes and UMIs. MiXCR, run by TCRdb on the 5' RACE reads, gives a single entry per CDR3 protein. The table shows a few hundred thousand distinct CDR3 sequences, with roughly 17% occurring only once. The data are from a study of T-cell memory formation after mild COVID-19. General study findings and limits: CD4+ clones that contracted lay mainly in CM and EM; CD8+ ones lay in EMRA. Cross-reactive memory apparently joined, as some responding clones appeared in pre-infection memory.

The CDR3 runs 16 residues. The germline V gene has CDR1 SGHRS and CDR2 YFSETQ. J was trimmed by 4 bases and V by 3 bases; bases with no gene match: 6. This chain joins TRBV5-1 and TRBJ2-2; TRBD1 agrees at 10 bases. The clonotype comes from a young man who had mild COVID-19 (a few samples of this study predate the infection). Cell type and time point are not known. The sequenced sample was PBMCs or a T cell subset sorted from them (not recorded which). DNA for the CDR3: TGCGCCAGCAGCTGGAACGACAGGGGGCCCACCGGGGAGCTGTTTTTT. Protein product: CASSWNDRGPTGELFF.